This TCR beta chain was profiled in a study of T cell responses to AZD1222 COVID-19 vaccine. Study outcomes and limitations: The repertoires were collected only after the peak T cell response. Recipients of two AZD1222 doses showed rising Spike-specific TCR breadth and depth. Nearly half of unique spike-specific TCRs reportedly avoided B.1.351 and B.1.1.7 mutated regions. It was only a handful of AZD1222 recipients who were seropositive at baseline.

Sequencing used immunoSEQ multiplex PCR; TCRdb keeps in-frame clones, though not all of them. The data show about 130,000 clones, 93% seen once. This clone was observed a single time. The antigen remains unidentified. Germline V gives CDR1 SEHNR, CDR2 FQNEAQ (reference sequence). The CDR3 is 14 residues long. Trimming removed 1 base at V and 5 bases at J, with 12 bases between. The TCR sequence derives from an adult in good health. The chain uses TRBV7-9 and TRBJ2-7; TRBD1 is a possible D gene (5 bases). Sequences were derived from peripheral blood, sampled on day 0 of AZD1222 vaccination. The chain's CDR3 is CASSLGQGGNEQYF. The CDR3 region has the DNA TGTGCCAGCAGCTTAGGGCAGGGCGGCAACGAGCAGTACTTC.